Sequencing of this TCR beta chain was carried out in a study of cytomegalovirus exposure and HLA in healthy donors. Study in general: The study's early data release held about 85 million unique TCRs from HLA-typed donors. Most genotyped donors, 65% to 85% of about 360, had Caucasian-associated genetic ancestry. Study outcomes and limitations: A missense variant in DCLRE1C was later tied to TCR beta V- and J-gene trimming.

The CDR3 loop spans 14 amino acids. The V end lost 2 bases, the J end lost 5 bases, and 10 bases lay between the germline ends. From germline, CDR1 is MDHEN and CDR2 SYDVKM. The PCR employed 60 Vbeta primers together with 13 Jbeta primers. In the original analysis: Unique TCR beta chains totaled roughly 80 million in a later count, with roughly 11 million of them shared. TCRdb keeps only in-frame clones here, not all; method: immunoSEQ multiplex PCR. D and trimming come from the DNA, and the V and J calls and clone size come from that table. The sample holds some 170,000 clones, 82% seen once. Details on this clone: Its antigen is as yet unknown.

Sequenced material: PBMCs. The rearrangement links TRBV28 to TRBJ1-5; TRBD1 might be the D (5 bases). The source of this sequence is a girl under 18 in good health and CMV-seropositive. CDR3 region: CASSLGQGYQPQHF. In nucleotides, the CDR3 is TGTGCCAGCAGTTTAGGCCAGGGCTATCAGCCCCAGCATTTT.